The 30 T cell receptor beta chains listed next were all sequenced from one sample in a study of type 1 and type 2 diabetes patients (dated by TCRdb to the mid-2010s). The sequencing machine was an Illumina MiSeq. TCRbeta CDR3 amplification used genomic DNA from the sorted T cell subsets as template. The TCRbeta CDR3 region was amplified by multiplex PCR using 30 forward and 13 reverse primers. TCRdb trimmed public reads at Q25 via fastp, called clones via MiXCR and kept in-frame beta chains. Rows are combined by CDR3 protein, so each entry shows the most common genes and DNA. This sample is represented by 250,000 or so distinct CDR3 sequences; around 50% of them were singletons. The ten largest make up roughly 13% of the sample. Sequencing was performed on peripheral blood mononuclear cells (PBMCs). These receptors were obtained from a young man with type 2 diabetes.

This chain joins TRBV3-1 and TRBJ2-5; TRBD2 aligns across 7 bases. V shed 1 base, J shed 2 bases, and the junction held 7 bases outside the gene matches. CDR1 is LGHDT, CDR2 YNNKEL, per germline (reference sequence). The CDR3 contains 16 residues. CDR3 bases: TGTGCCAGCAGCCAAGGACTCTGGGGGGGGCAAGAGACCCAGTACTTC. It specifies CASSQGLWGGQETQYF.

This clonotype appeared a few times. The rearrangement uses TRBV7-6 and TRBJ1-1; no definite D call. Germline assignment: CDR1 SGHVS and CDR2 FNYEAQ. The CDR3 loop spans 14 amino acids. Deletions cut 5 bases from V and 1 base from J, with 11 bases between. The CDR3 region is CASSPLAENTEAFF. The CDR3 region has the DNA TGTGCCAGCAGCCCCCTGGCGGAGAACACTGAAGCTTTCTTT.

This clonotype has a handful of counts. The V and J genes are TRBV12-3 or TRBV12-4 and TRBJ1-6; tentatively, D is TRBD1 (6 bases). The CDR3 is made up of 16 amino acids. Trimming stripped 1 base from V and 3 bases from J, with 10 bases between. The chain's CDR3 is CASSLVWDNYNSPLHF. In DNA form, the CDR3 reads TGTGCCAGCAGTTTAGTTTGGGACAACTATAATTCACCCCTCCACTTT.

This clonotype was seen more than once but under ten times. The rearrangement links TRBV7-9 to TRBJ2-7; a weak D match, TRBD1 (6 bases). The germline CDR1 and CDR2 sequences are SEHNR and FQNEAQ (reference sequence). There are 14 residues in the CDR3. Trimming pared 0 bases from V and 6 bases from J, leaving 12 bases between. This chain's CDR3 is CASSLASPGVEQYF. In DNA form, the CDR3 reads TGTGCCAGCAGCTTAGCGTCACCAGGGGTCGAGCAGTACTTC.

This clonotype was detected only a few times. The V gene is TRBV12-3 or TRBV12-4, the J gene TRBJ2-3, with D perhaps matching TRBD2 (6 bases). V lost 6 bases, J lost 6 bases, and 19 bases lay in between. The CDR3 contains 15 residues. In DNA, the CDR3 is TGTGCCAGCAGGCAAAACCGGGAGATCGCGGATACGCAGTATTTT. Translated: CASRQNREIADTQYF.

This clonotype was observed a handful of times. This chain uses TRBV19 with TRBJ2-1, with D maybe TRBD2 (5 bases). The CDR3 spans 14 residues. The V and J ends lost 4 bases and 2 bases respectively, with 9 bases between them. Germline CDR1 and CDR2: LNHDA and SQIVND (reference sequence). The CDR3 DNA reads as TGTGCCAGTAGTACGGAGGAGGCCTACAATGAGCAGTTCTTC. Its protein product is CASSTEEAYNEQFF.

The chain has TRBV7-3 and TRBJ2-7; D call uncertain. From germline, CDR1 is SGHTA and CDR2 FQGTGA. CDR3 length: 14 amino acids. V lost 3 bases, J lost 2 bases, and 11 bases lay in between. CDR3 nucleotides: TGTGCCAGCAGCTTTCTTGGAGAGGCCTACGAGCAGTACTTC. Its protein is CASSFLGEAYEQYF.

This clonotype was recorded a few times. V usage is TRBV20-1 and J usage is TRBJ1-1; a possible D gene is TRBD1 (5 bases). Germline values: CDR1 DFQATT, CDR2 SNEGSKA (reference sequence). The CDR3 extends over 13 amino acids. Trimming shortened V by 2 bases and J by 3 bases, and 10 bases separated the two germline ends. This CDR3 is CSARSSRDTEAFF. The CDR3 bases are TGCAGTGCTAGATCTTCCAGGGACACTGAAGCTTTCTTT.

This clonotype was detected only a few times. This rearrangement joins TRBV24-1 to TRBJ2-3; D not certain. Trimming took 3 bases from V and 3 from J, leaving 6 bases between them. The length of the CDR3 is 13 residues. Germline assignment: CDR1 KGHDR and CDR2 SFDVKD. CDR3 sequence (DNA): TGTGCCACCAGTGATGTAGTAACAGATACGCAGTATTTT. Translated, it gives CATSDVVTDTQYF.

There are a few counts of this clonotype. This chain links TRBV24-1 with TRBJ2-5, with 10 bases fitting TRBD2. The trim removed 4 bases at V and 4 bases at J, leaving 8 bases unmatched. This CDR3 has 16 amino acids. The V gene's germline CDR1 is KGHDR and CDR2 SFDVKD. This chain's CDR3 is CATSDHSGRAPETQYF. CDR3 in DNA: TGTGCCACCAGTGACCACAGCGGGAGGGCCCCAGAGACCCAGTACTTC.

This clonotype was seen more than once but under ten times. This chain connects TRBV30 to TRBJ2-5; 8 bases are a match to TRBD2. The CDR3 length is 15 residues. After removal of 0 bases from V and 1 base from J, the junction contained 4 bases not matched to a gene. Per germline, CDR1 GTSNPN and CDR2 SVGIG (reference sequence). CDR3 region: CAWSVQRGIQETQYF. CDR3 sequence (DNA): TGTGCCTGGAGTGTACAGCGGGGGATCCAAGAGACCCAGTACTTC.

This clonotype was recorded a few times. This chain joins TRBV2 and TRBJ2-7; 10 bases are shared with TRBD2. CDR1 and CDR2 from the germline V gene are SNHLY and FYNNEI. V lost 6 bases to trimming and J lost 3 bases; unmatched junction nucleotides: 8. The CDR3 runs to 15 residues. CDR3 sequence (DNA): TGTGCCAGCAGCCCCTACATAGCGGGAGGCTACGAGCAGTACTTC. This codes for CASSPYIAGGYEQYF.

J is TRBJ1-2 and V is TRBV4-3, with TRBD1 identical over 7 bases. The CDR3 runs 15 residues. The V gene's germline CDR1 is LGHNA and CDR2 YSLEER. Germline trimming cut 0 bases from V and 3 bases from J; bases unmatched to any gene: 4. The CDR3 DNA reads TGCGCCAGCAGCCAAGATAGGGGGCTCGACTATGGCTACACCTTC. Amino acids: CASSQDRGLDYGYTF.

Concerning this clonotype itself: At one end the junction does not follow the germline gene, possibly because of a read error. The gene calls are TRBV7-2 and TRBJ1-1; D remains unclear. This CDR3 is built from 13 residues. From germline, CDR1 is SGHTA and CDR2 FQGNSA. CDR3 region: CASSLVGEPEASF. DNA of the CDR3: TGTGCCAGCAGCTTAGTTGGGGAACCTGAAGCTTCCTTT. Full variable domain (outside the CDR3, taken from reference TRBV7-2 and TRBJ1-1): GAGVSQSPSNKVTEKGKDVELRCDPISGHTALYWYRQSLGQGLEFLIYFQGNSAPDKSGLPSDRFSAERTGGSVSTLTIQRTQQEDSAVYLCASSLVGEPEASFGQGTRLTVV.

The CDR3 is CASSPDTSNEQFF. In nucleotides, the CDR3 is TGTGCCAGCAGTCCTGACACATCCAATGAGCAGTTCTTC. V gene TRBV12-5 combines with J gene TRBJ2-1, with no clear D. The CDR3 contains 13 residues. Germline assignment: CDR1 LGHNT and CDR2 FRNRAP.

This clonotype was counted a few times. CDR3 sequence: CSAAGLAVYEQYF. The CDR3 DNA reads as TGCAGTGCTGCCGGACTAGCGGTATACGAGCAGTACTTC. The rearrangement uses TRBV20-1 and TRBJ2-7, with 10 bases matching TRBD2. This CDR3 contains 13 residues. The ends lost 5 bases at V and 4 bases at J; junction bases unmatched: 5. CDR1 is DFQATT, CDR2 SNEGSKA, per germline (reference sequence).

V usage is TRBV7-2 and J usage is TRBJ2-7; D may correspond to TRBD1 or TRBD2 (5 bases each). Germline V gene sequence: CDR1 SGHTA, CDR2 FQGNSA. CDR3 length equals 15 residues. Trimming removed 6 bases at V and 5 bases at J, with 20 bases between. The CDR3 reads CASSPFSPLGDEQYF. The CDR3 nucleotides read TGTGCCAGCAGTCCCTTCTCCCCCTTGGGGGACGAGCAGTACTTC.

This sequence joins TRBV28 and TRBJ1-5; 7 bases map to TRBD1. Germline V gives CDR1 MDHEN, CDR2 SYDVKM. The trim removed 6 bases at V and 7 bases at J, leaving 12 bases unmatched. This CDR3 spans 15 amino acids. Here the CDR3 DNA reads TGTGCCAGCAGCCCTCACTTAGGGGGCAGCCAGCCCCAGCATTTT. This gives the protein CASSPHLGGSQPQHF.

The chain recombines TRBV4-1 with TRBJ2-7; D is uncertain. CDR3 length: 15 amino acids. Germline lookup yields CDR1 MGHRA and CDR2 YSYEKL. With 0 bases removed from V and 2 bases from J, the gap between germline ends came to 11 bases. DNA of the CDR3: TGCGCCAGCAGCCAAGATGAAGGGATCCCCTACGAGCAGTACTTC. Translating gives CASSQDEGIPYEQYF.

The chain joins TRBV10-3 to TRBJ1-2; a weak D match, TRBD1 (6 bases). Germline V gene sequence: CDR1 ENHRY, CDR2 SYGVKD. There are 16 residues in the CDR3. With 0 bases removed from V and 4 bases from J, the gap between germline ends came to 15 bases. CDR3 DNA: TGTGCCATCAGTGAGTCGACGATGGGGACACCCTATGGCTACACCTTC. Amino acids: CAISESTMGTPYGYTF.

Ten or more counts support this clonotype. The chain joins TRBV7-2 to TRBJ1-2; the D is unclear. The CDR3 spans 14 residues. The germline CDR1 and CDR2 sequences are SGHTA and FQGNSA. Trimming left V 1 base short and J 3 bases short, with 9 bases between. The CDR3 sequence: CASSLGGTDYGYTF. DNA for the CDR3: TGTGCCAGCAGCTTAGGTGGCACCGACTATGGCTACACCTTC.

This clonotype has more than one count but fewer than ten. The rearrangement links TRBV5-8 to TRBJ1-1; D is undetermined. This CDR3 comprises 13 residues. V lost 1 base and J lost 0, with 4 bases in between. Germline V gene sequence: CDR1 SGHTS, CDR2 YDEGEE. The CDR3 spells CASSLPLNTEAFF. In nucleotides, the CDR3 is TGTGCCAGCAGCTTGCCCTTGAACACTGAAGCTTTCTTT.

V gene TRBV7-2 combines with J gene TRBJ2-1, with 11 bases that match TRBD2. CDR1 is SGHTA and CDR2 is FQGNSA in the germline V gene. Trimming took 2 bases from V and 7 from J; bases not matched to a gene: 4. The CDR3 consists of 15 residues. The CDR3: CASSLSLAGGNEQFF. In DNA form, the CDR3 reads TGTGCCAGCAGCTTATCCCTAGCGGGGGGTAATGAGCAGTTCTTC. Full variable domain (missing parts from reference TRBV7-2 and TRBJ2-1): GAGVSQSPSNKVTEKGKDVELRCDPISGHTALYWYRQSLGQGLEFLIYFQGNSAPDKSGLPSDRFSAERTGGSVSTLTIQRTQQEDSAVYLCASSLSLAGGNEQFFGPGTRLTVL.

This clonotype has only a few counts. This chain joins TRBV19 and TRBJ1-4; a weak D match, TRBD1 (5 bases). This CDR3 region has 13 residues. V was clipped by 9 bases and J by 8 bases, with 16 bases between them. Germline V gives CDR1 LNHDA, CDR2 SQIVND (reference sequence). The CDR3 nucleotides read TGTGCCAGCCGGGGAGGGGAGGTGGAAAAACTGTTTTTT. Translated: CASRGGEVEKLFF.

The chain joins TRBV7-2 to TRBJ2-7, with TRBD1 matching over 7 bases. Judging by the DNA end, TRBJ2-5 fits better; the J call may be wrong. There are 15 residues in the CDR3. From germline, CDR1 is SGHTA and CDR2 FQGNSA. The CDR3 here is CASSLDRGSGETQYF. Written as DNA, the CDR3 is TGTGCCAGCAGCTTAGACAGGGGTTCTGGGGAGACCCAGTACTTC.

The J gene is TRBJ2-7, the V gene TRBV28; D unclear. In germline, CDR1 is MDHEN, CDR2 SYDVKM. V lost 6 bases to trimming and J lost 1 base, with 13 bases between them. The CDR3 extends over 14 amino acids. CDR3 residues: CASSHYSDSYEQYF. DNA for the CDR3: TGTGCCAGCAGCCACTACAGCGATTCCTACGAGCAGTACTTC.

This clonotype was observed at least ten times. V gene TRBV10-3 combines with J gene TRBJ1-6; D is unresolved. This CDR3 region has 14 residues. Trimming took 6 bases from V and 4 from J, leaving 10 bases between them. Germline V gene sequence: CDR1 ENHRY, CDR2 SYGVKD. CDR3 in DNA: TGTGCCATCAGGGCTGACAAGTATAATTCACCCCTCCACTTT. This encodes CAIRADKYNSPLHF.

The gene calls are TRBV20-1 and TRBJ2-2; TRBD1 matches 9 bases. The CDR3 has 15 residues. The V segment lost 0 bases and the J segment 5 bases; nucleotides outside the gene matches: 4. CDR1 and CDR2 from the germline V gene are DFQATT and SNEGSKA (reference sequence). The CDR3 region has the DNA TGCAGTGCTAGAGATCACAGGGGGCTTACCGGGGAGCTGTTTTTT. This codes for CSARDHRGLTGELFF.

CDR3 nucleotides: TGCGCCAGCAGTGAAGGGAAAGGGACTAGCGGGACTCGTGAGACCCAGTACTTC. It codes for CASSEGKGTSGTRETQYF. The J gene is TRBJ2-5, the V gene TRBV10-2; TRBD2 aligns across 13 bases. J lost 5 bases, V lost 3 bases, and 12 bases had no gene match. CDR3 length: 18 residues. Germline V gene lookup returns CDR1 WSHSY and CDR2 SAAADI.

The chain uses TRBV15 and TRBJ2-3, with 9 bases aligning to TRBD2. Germline CDR1 and CDR2: LNHNV and YYDKDF (reference sequence). V shed 1 base, J shed 3 bases, and the junction held 8 bases outside the gene matches. The CDR3 sequence is 17 residues long. The DNA for the CDR3 is TGTGCCACCAGCAGAGTAAGGGCGGGAGGGCCAACAGATACGCAGTATTTT. Protein: CATSRVRAGGPTDTQYF. The variable domain in full, with the rest retrieved from reference TRBV15 and TRBJ2-3, is DAMVIQNPRYQVTQFGKPVTLSCSQTLNHNVMYWYQQKSSQAPKLLFHYYDKDFNNEADTPDNFQSRRPNTSFCFLDIRSPGLGDTAMYLCATSRVRAGGPTDTQYFGPGTRLTVL.